The 10 T cell receptor beta chains given below trace back to one sample, sequenced in a study of T cell responses to AZD1222 COVID-19 vaccine. Method: immunoSEQ multiplex PCR; TCRdb's copy keeps in-frame clones and lacks some. The sample yields 100,000 to 150,000 clones, 89% seen once. Source: peripheral blood, taken on day 0 of AZD1222 vaccination. Receptor source: an adult in good health.

The chain is built from TRBV4-1 and TRBJ2-7; 9 positions agree with TRBD2. CDR1 and CDR2 (germline): MGHRA, YSYEKL. Trimming at V came to 0 bases and at J to 7 bases, leaving 10 bases not matched to a gene. The CDR3 has 16 amino acids. The CDR3 region has the DNA TGCGCCAGCAGCCAAGATGGGGCTAGCGGGATCCGGGAGCAGTACTTC. Protein sequence: CASSQDGASGIREQYF.

This clone was counted once. This chain joins TRBV5-1 and TRBJ2-7; no clear D gene. There are 16 residues in the CDR3. V gave up 1 base and J gave up 2 bases, with 16 bases separating them. Per germline, CDR1 SGHRS and CDR2 YFSETQ. The CDR3 reads CASSLRTGFKTYEQYF. The CDR3 DNA reads TGCGCCAGCAGCTTGAGAACTGGGTTTAAGACCTACGAGCAGTACTTC.

This clone has a single count. The chain is built from TRBV5-4 and TRBJ2-3; no reliable D call. From germline, CDR1 is SGHNT and CDR2 YYREEE (reference sequence). Trimming cost V 1 base and J 2 bases, with 8 bases left between them. The CDR3 loop spans 14 amino acids. The chain's CDR3 is CASSLPLLTDTQYF. The DNA for the CDR3 is TGTGCCAGCAGCTTGCCCCTCCTCACAGATACGCAGTATTTT.

This clone was observed a single time. In DNA, the CDR3 is TGTGCCAGCAGCCGTACGGGACAGGGTTACGACGAGCAGTACTTC. Translating gives CASSRTGQGYDEQYF. The V gene is TRBV3-1 (or the pseudogene TRBV3-2), the J gene TRBJ2-7; 9 bases line up with TRBD1. Trimming cost V 4 bases and J 5 bases; bases outside gene matches: 9. This CDR3 contains 15 residues. Germline V CDR1 and CDR2: LGHDT, YNNKEL (reference sequence).

The V call is TRBV6-6, the J call TRBJ2-2; a possible D gene is TRBD2 (7 bases). V was shortened by 4 bases and J by 7 bases, with 16 bases between the two germline ends. Germline CDR1 MNHNY, CDR2 SVGAGI (reference sequence). The CDR3 is 15 residues long. CDR3 sequence reads: CASSWAGARDGELFF. CDR3 DNA sequence: TGTGCCAGCAGTTGGGCGGGGGCGCGGGACGGGGAGCTGTTTTTT.

The V gene is TRBV6-1, the J gene TRBJ1-6; 9 bases are a match to TRBD1. V shed 3 bases and J 7 bases; nucleotides not matched to a gene: 1. This CDR3 has 14 residues. Germline-derived CDR1 and CDR2 are MNHNS and SASEGT. CDR3 region: CASSDGTGNSPLHF. The CDR3 region has the DNA TGTGCCAGCAGTGACGGGACAGGGAATTCACCCCTCCACTTT.

V and J are TRBV7-3 and TRBJ2-6; D is unresolved. The CDR3 covers 16 residues. Germline V lookup: CDR1 SGHTA, CDR2 FQGTGA. With 3 bases removed from V and 3 bases from J, the gap between germline ends came to 12 bases. CDR3 residues: CASSLEGPYGANVLTF. The CDR3 bases are TGTGCCAGCAGCTTGGAAGGCCCCTATGGGGCCAACGTCCTGACTTTC. Full variable domain (missing parts from reference TRBV7-3 and TRBJ2-6): GAGVSQTPSNKVTEKGKYVELRCDPISGHTALYWYRQSLGQGPEFLIYFQGTGAADDSGLPNDRFFAVRPEGSVSTLKIQRTERGDSAVYLCASSLEGPYGANVLTFGAGSRLTVL.

A single count supports this clone. The chain recombines TRBV12-3 or TRBV12-4 with TRBJ1-2, with TRBD1 matching 10 bases. V was clipped by 3 bases and J by 10 bases; unmatched bases: 5. CDR3 length: 13 amino acids. DNA for the CDR3: TGTGCCAGCAGTTTGTTGGACAGGGGGGACTACACCTTC. As protein: CASSLLDRGDYTF.

The chain uses TRBV5-4 and TRBJ2-2; D remains unclear. The V end lost 5 bases, the J end lost 4 bases, and 12 bases lay between the germline ends. The CDR3 has 14 residues. CDR1 SGHNT and CDR2 YYREEE come from the germline V gene (reference sequence). The chain's CDR3 is CASRDPESTGELFF. The CDR3 DNA sequence: TGTGCCAGCAGGGACCCCGAAAGCACCGGGGAGCTGTTTTTT.

The CDR3 is CAWSEGGALMNTEAFF. The CDR3 nucleotides are TGTGCCTGGAGTGAGGGAGGGGCCCTCATGAACACTGAAGCTTTCTTT. V gene TRBV30 combines with J gene TRBJ1-1; D is perhaps TRBD1 (5 bases). CDR1 and CDR2 from the germline V gene are GTSNPN and SVGIG (reference sequence). CDR3 length: 16 residues. Trimming shortened V by 1 base and J by 0 bases, and 15 bases separated the two germline ends.